Presented here are 7 T cell receptor beta chains from one specimen sequenced in a study of glioma-infiltrating T cells. TCR alpha and beta CDR3 regions were amplified from RNA using iRepertoire nested multiplex PCR. TCRdb itself ran the multiplex PCR reads through MiXCR, one entry per CDR3 protein. The sample has about 140,000 distinct CDR3 sequences, around 40% seen once. The sample taken for sequencing was glioma tissue, nonneoplastic brain tissue, or PBMCs (not recorded which). All receptors come from a human donor with low-grade glioma or glioblastoma, undergoing nonglioma brain surgery, or in good health (not recorded which).

The genes are TRBV28 and TRBJ1-5; 10 bases are a match to TRBD1. J was trimmed by 2 bases and V by 6 bases; bases with no gene match: 4. CDR1 is MDHEN and CDR2 is SYDVKM in the germline V gene. CDR3 size: 15 residues. In nucleotides, the CDR3 is TGTGCCAGCAGGGCCGGGACAGGGGGCAATCAGCCCCAGCATTTT. It yields the protein CASRAGTGGNQPQHF.

The chain uses TRBV28 and TRBJ2-2; 12 bases line up with TRBD1. The V and J ends lost 9 bases and 6 bases, in that order; junction bases with no gene match: 14. Germline V lookup: CDR1 MDHEN, CDR2 SYDVKM. This CDR3 is built from 17 residues. In DNA form, the CDR3 reads TGTGCCAGTCGATCAACCGCCGGGACAGGGGGCGCCGGGGAGCTGTTTTTT. It is translated as CASRSTAGTGGAGELFF.

This clonotype was detected only a few times. The chain joins TRBV6-6 to TRBJ2-5, with a possible D match to TRBD2 (5 bases). V lost 7 bases to trimming and J lost 0 bases, with 6 bases between them. This CDR3 contains 12 residues. Per the germline V gene, CDR1 is MNHNY and CDR2 is SVGAGI (reference sequence). CDR3 region: CASTGYQETQYF. In nucleotides, the CDR3 is TGTGCCAGCACGGGGTACCAAGAGACCCAGTACTTC.

The chain couples TRBV28 to TRBJ2-2; D remains ambiguous. Trimming stripped 6 bases from V and 6 bases from J, with 5 bases between. Looked up from germline, CDR1 is MDHEN and CDR2 is SYDVKM. The CDR3 loop spans 11 amino acids. The chain's CDR3 is CASSLPGELFF. The CDR3 DNA follows: TGTGCCAGCAGCCTTCCCGGGGAGCTGTTTTTT. Variable domain in full (rest from reference TRBV28 and TRBJ2-2): DVKVTQSSRYLVKRTGEKVFLECVQDMDHENMFWYRQDPGLGLRLIYFSYDVKMKEKGDIPEGYSVSREKKERFSLILESASTNQTSMYLCASSLPGELFFGEGSRLTVL.

The chain employs TRBV20-1 and TRBJ2-3; 10 positions match TRBD1. Per the germline V gene, CDR1 is DFQATT and CDR2 is SNEGSKA (reference sequence). CDR3 length equals 14 residues. Trimming removed 5 bases from V and 3 bases from J; junction bases left unmatched: 5. In DNA form, the CDR3 reads TGCAGTGCTCGGGACAGGGGAGGTACAGATACGCAGTATTTT. Translation gives CSARDRGGTDTQYF.

Comments on this clonotype: An end of the junction does not agree with germline; a read error may underlie this. The chain uses TRBV20-1 and TRBJ2-5; no reliable D call. CDR1 is DFQATT, CDR2 SNEGSKA, per germline (reference sequence). The CDR3 is made up of 11 amino acids. The CDR3 nucleotides read TGCAGTGCGAGGCGTCAAGAGACCAAGTACTTC. Translation: CSARRQETKYF.

This clonotype appeared a few times. A read error may produce the germline difference seen at one junction end. This rearrangement joins TRBV18 to TRBJ1-1; tentatively, D is TRBD1 (5 bases). The CDR3 is 14 amino acids. Germline V CDR1 and CDR2: KGHSH, LQKENI. In DNA form, the CDR3 reads TGTGCCAGCTCCCCACGACAGCTGAACACTGAAGCTTTCTTT. It specifies CASSPRQLNTEAFF. The whole variable domain, filled in from reference TRBV18 and TRBJ1-1, reads NAGVMQNPRHLVRRRGQEARLRCSPMKGHSHVYWYRQLPEEGLKFMVYLQKENIIDESGMPKERFSAEFPKEGPSILRIQQVVRGDSAAYFCASSPRQLNTEAFFGQGTRLTVV.